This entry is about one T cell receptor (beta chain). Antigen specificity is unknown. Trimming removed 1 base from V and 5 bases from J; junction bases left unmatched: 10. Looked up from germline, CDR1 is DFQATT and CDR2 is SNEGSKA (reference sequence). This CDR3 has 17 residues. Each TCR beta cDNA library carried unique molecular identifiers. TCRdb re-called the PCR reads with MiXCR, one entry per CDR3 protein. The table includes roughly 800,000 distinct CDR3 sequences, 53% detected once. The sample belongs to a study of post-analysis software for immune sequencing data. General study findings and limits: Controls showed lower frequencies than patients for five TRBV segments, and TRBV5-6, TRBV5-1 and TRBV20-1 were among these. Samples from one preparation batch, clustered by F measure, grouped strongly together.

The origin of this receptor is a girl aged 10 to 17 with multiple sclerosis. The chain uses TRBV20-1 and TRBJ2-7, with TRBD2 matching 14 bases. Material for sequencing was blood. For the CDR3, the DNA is TGCAGTGCTAGAGCGACTAGCGGGGGGGCCTTTTATCACGAGCAGTACTTC. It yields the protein CSARATSGGAFYHEQYF.